This T cell receptor beta chain came from a study of T cell repertoires in ileal Crohn's disease. Study summary: Biopsies of inflamed ileum from the surgical specimen form M0 samples.

Germline values: CDR1 SEHNR, CDR2 FQNEAQ (reference sequence). The V end was cut by 5 bases, the J end by 5 bases, with 14 bases between. The CDR3 loop spans 14 amino acids. Overall study results and limits: Compared with non-smokers, active smokers at surgery showed more clonal expansions.

This sample's time point: inflamed ileum from the surgical specimen. Remarks on this clone: Its antigen is not known.

Measured with immunoSEQ multiplex PCR; TCRdb has only the in-frame clones, and not every one. The repertoire holds 9,000 to 13,000 clones, with 87% as singletons. The source of this sequence is an adult with Crohn's disease. Sample: ileal tissue. V usage is TRBV7-9 and J usage is TRBJ2-3; TRBD2 might be the D (6 bases). The CDR3 DNA sequence: TGTGCCAGCAGCCTTTCAGCAGCGGGAGATACGCAGTATTTT. This sequence encodes CASSLSAAGDTQYF.